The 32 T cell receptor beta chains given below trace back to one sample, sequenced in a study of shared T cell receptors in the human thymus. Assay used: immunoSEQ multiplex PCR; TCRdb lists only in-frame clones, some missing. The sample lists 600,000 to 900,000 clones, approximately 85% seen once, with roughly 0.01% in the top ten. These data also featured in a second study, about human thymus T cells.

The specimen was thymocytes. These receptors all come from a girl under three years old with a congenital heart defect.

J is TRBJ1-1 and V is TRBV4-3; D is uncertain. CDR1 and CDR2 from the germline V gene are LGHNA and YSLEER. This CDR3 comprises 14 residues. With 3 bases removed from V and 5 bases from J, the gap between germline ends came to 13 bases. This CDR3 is CASSHYIRGTEAFF. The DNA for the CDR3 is TGCGCCAGCAGCCATTACATCCGGGGAACTGAAGCTTTCTTT.

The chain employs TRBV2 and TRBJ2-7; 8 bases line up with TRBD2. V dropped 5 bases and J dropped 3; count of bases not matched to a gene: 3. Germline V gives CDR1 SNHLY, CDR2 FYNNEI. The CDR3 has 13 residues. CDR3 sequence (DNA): TGTGCCAGCAGTCCGGGAGGGAACTACGAGCAGTACTTC. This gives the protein CASSPGGNYEQYF.

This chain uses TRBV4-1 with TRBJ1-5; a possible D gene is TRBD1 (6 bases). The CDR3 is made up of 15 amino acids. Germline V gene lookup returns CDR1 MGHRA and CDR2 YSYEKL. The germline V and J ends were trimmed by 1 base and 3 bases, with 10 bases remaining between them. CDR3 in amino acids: CASSQVQGHNQPQHF. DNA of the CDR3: TGCGCCAGCAGCCAAGTACAGGGACACAATCAGCCCCAGCATTTT.

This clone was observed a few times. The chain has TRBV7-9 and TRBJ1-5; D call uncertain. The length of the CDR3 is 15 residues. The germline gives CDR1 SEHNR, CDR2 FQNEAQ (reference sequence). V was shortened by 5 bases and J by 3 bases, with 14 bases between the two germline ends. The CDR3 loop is CASSPLEEPNQPQHF. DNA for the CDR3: TGTGCCAGCAGCCCCCTGGAGGAGCCCAATCAGCCCCAGCATTTT.

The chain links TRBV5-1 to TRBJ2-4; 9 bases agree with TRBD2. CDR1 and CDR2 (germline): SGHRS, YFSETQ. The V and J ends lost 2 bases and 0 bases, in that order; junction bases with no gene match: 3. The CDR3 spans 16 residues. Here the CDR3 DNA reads TGCGCCAGCAGCTTTACTAGCGGGTTAGCCAAAAACATTCAGTACTTC. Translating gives CASSFTSGLAKNIQYF.

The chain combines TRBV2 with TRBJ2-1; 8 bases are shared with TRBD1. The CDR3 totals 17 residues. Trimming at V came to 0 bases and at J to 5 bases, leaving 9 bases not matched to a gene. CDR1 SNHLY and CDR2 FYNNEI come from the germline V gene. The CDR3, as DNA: TGTGCCAGCAGTGAAGCGCTTCAAGGACAGGGAAACAATGAGCAGTTCTTC. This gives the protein CASSEALQGQGNNEQFF.

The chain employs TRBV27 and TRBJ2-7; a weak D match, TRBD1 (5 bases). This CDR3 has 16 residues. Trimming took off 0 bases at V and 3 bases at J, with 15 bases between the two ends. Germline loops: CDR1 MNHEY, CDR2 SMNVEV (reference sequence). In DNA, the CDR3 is TGTGCCAGCAGTTTATCTAGCATCAGGGCCCGCTACGAGCAGTACTTC. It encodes CASSLSSIRARYEQYF.

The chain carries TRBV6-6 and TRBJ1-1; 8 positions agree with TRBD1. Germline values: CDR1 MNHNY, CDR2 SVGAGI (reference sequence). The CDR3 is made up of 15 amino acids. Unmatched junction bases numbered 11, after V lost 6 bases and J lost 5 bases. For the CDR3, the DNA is TGTGCCAGCAGGCCCGGACAGGGAAGGAGAACTGAAGCTTTCTTT. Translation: CASRPGQGRRTEAFF.

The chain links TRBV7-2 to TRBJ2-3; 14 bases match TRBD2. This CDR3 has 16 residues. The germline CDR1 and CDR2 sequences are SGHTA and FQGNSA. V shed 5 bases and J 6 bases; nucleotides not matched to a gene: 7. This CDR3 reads CASSTGTSGGRDTQYF. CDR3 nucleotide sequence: TGTGCCAGCAGCACCGGGACTAGCGGGGGACGGGATACGCAGTATTTT.

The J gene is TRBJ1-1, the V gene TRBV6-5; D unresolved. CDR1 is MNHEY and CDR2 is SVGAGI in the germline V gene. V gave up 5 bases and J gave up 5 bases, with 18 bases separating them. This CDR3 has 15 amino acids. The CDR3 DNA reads TGTGCCAGCAGTGCGAGGCGGCAGAGAGGGACTGAAGCTTTCTTT. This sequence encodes CASSARRQRGTEAFF.

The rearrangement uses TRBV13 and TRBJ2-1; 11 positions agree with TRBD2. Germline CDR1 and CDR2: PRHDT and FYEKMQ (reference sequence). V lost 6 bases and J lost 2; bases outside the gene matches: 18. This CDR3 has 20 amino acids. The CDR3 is CASRWSVAGGPNLTYNEQFF. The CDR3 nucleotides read TGTGCCAGCAGATGGTCCGTAGCGGGGGGGCCAAACCTCACCTACAATGAGCAGTTCTTC.

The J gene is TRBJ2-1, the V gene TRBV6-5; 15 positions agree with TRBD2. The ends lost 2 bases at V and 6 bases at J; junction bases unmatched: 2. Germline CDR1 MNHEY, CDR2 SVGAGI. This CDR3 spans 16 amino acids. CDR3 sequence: CASSYRTSGGANEQFF. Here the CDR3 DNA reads TGTGCCAGCAGTTACCGGACTAGCGGGGGGGCCAATGAGCAGTTCTTC.

CDR3 residues: CASSTTGSSPLHF. The CDR3 nucleotides are TGTGCCAGTAGTACAACAGGGAGTTCACCCCTCCACTTT. The genes are TRBV19 and TRBJ1-6; D may be TRBD1 (6 bases). The CDR3 sequence is 13 residues long. Trimming left V 4 bases short and J 9 bases short, with 10 bases between. Germline values: CDR1 LNHDA, CDR2 SQIVND (reference sequence).

The CDR3 region has the DNA TGTGCCAGCAGTTTCAGGGGGGAGGACTATGGCTACACCTTC. Its translation is CASSFRGEDYGYTF. V usage is TRBV6-5 and J usage is TRBJ1-2; 7 positions match TRBD1. V lost 4 bases and J lost 3; bases outside the gene matches: 5. Germline V gene data show CDR1 as MNHEY and CDR2 as SVGAGI. The CDR3 is 14 amino acids.

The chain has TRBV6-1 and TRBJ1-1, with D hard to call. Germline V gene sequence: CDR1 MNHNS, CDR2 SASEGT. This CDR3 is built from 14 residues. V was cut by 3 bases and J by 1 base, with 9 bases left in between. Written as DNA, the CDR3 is TGTGCCAGCAGTGACGTGAACAGGAACACTGAAGCTTTCTTT. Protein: CASSDVNRNTEAFF.

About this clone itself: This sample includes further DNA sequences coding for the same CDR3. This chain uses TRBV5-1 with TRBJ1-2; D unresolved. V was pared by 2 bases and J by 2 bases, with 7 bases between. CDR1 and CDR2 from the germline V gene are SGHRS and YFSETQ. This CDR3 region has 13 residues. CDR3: CASSFGGNYGYTF. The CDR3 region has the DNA TGCGCCAGCAGCTTTGGAGGGAACTATGGCTACACCTTC.

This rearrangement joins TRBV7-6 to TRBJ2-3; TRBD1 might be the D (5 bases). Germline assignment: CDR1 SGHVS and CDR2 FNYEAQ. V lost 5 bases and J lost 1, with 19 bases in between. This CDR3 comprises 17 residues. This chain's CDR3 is CASSPDVGRARTDTQYF. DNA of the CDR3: TGTGCCAGCAGCCCAGACGTCGGCAGGGCCCGCACAGATACGCAGTATTTT.

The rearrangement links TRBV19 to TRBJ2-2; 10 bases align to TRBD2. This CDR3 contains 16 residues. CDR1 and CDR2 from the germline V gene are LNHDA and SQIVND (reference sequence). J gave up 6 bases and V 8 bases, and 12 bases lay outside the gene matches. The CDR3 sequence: CASGTPGLANSGELFF. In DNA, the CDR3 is TGTGCCAGTGGGACTCCGGGACTAGCGAATTCCGGGGAGCTGTTTTTT.

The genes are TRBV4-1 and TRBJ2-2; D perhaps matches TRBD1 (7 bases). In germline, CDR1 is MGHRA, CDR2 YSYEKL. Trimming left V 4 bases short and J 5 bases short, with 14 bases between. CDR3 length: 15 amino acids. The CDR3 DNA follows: TGCGCCAGCAGCCCGTCGACAGGGAGGACCGGGGAGCTGTTTTTT. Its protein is CASSPSTGRTGELFF.

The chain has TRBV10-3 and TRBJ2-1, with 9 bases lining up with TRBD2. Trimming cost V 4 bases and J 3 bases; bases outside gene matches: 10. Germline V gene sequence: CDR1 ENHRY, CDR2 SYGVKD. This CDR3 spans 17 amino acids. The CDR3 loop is CAISGIAGELIYNEQFF. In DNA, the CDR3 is TGTGCCATCAGTGGGATAGCGGGGGAGCTGATCTACAATGAGCAGTTCTTC.

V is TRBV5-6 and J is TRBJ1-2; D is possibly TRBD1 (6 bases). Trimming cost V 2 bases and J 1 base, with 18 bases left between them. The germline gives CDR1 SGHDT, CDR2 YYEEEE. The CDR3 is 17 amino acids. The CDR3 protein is CASSLSGQQAINYGYTF. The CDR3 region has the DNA TGTGCCAGCAGCTTATCGGGACAACAAGCGATTAACTATGGCTACACCTTC.

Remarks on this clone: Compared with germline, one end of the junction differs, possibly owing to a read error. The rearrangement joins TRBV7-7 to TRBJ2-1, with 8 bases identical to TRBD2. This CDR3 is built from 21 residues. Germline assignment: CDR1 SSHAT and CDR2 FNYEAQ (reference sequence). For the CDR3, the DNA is TGTGCTAGCAGTTCTACCCCTACGCTAGCGGGCGACCCTTACTCCTACAATGAGCAGTTCTTC. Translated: CASSSTPTLAGDPYSYNEQFF.

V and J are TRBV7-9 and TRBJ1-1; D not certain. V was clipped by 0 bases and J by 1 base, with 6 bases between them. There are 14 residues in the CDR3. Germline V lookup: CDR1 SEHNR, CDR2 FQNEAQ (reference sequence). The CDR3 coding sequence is TGTGCCAGCAGCTTAGCTCTCAGGAACACTGAAGCTTTCTTT. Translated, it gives CASSLALRNTEAFF. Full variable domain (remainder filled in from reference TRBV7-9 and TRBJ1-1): DTGVSQNPRHKITKRGQNVTFRCDPISEHNRLYWYRQTLGQGPEFLTYFQNEAQLEKSRLLSDRFSAERPKGSFSTLEIQRTEQGDSAMYLCASSLALRNTEAFFGQGTRLTVV.

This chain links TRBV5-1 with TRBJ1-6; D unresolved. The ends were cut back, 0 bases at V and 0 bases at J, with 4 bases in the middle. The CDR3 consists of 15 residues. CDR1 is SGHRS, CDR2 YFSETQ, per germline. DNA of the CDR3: TGCGCCAGCAGCTTGGACAGCTCCTATAATTCACCCCTCCACTTT. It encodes CASSLDSSYNSPLHF.

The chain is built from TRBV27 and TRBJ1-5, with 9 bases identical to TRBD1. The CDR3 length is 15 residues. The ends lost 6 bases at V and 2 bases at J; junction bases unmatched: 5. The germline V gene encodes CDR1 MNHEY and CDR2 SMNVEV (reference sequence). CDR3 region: CASSRDRVGNQPQHF. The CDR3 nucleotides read TGTGCCAGCAGCCGGGACAGGGTTGGCAATCAGCCCCAGCATTTT.

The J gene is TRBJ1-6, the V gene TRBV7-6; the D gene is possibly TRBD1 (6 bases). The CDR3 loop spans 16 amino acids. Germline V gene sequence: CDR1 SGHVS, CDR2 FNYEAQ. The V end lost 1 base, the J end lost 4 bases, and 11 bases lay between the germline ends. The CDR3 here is CASSLGQGHYNSPLHF. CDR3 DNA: TGTGCCAGCAGCTTAGGGCAGGGGCATTATAATTCACCCCTCCACTTT. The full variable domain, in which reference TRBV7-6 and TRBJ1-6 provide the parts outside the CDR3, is GAGVSQSPRYKVTKRGQDVALRCDPISGHVSLYWYRQALGQGPEFLTYFNYEAQQDKSGLPNDRFSAERPEGSISTLTIQRTEQRDSAMYRCASSLGQGHYNSPLHFGNGTRLTVT.

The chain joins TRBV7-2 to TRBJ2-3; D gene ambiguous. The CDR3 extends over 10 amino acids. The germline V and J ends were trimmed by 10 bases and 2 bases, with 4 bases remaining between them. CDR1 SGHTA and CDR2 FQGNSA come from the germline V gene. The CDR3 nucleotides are TGTGCCATCCTCACAGATACGCAGTATTTT. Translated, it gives CAILTDTQYF. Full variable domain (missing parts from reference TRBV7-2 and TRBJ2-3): GAGVSQSPSNKVTEKGKDVELRCDPISGHTALYWYRQSLGQGLEFLIYFQGNSAPDKSGLPSDRFSAERTGGSVSTLTIQRTQQEDSAVYLCAILTDTQYFGPGTRLTVL.

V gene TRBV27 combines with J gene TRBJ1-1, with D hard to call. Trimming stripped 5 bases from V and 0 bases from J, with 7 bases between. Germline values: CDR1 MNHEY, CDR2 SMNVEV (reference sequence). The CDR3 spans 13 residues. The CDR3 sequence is CASSPTLNTEAFF. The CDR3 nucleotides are TGTGCCAGCAGTCCGACATTGAACACTGAAGCTTTCTTT.

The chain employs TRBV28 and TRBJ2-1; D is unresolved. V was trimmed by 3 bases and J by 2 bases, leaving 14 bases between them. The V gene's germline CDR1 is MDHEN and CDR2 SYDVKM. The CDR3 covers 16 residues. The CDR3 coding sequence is TGTGCCAGCAGTTTCAGAAGGCCCAGGACCTACAATGAGCAGTTCTTC. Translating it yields CASSFRRPRTYNEQFF.

CDR3 nucleotides: TGTGCCAGCAGTCCACCCCCGGGAGGGAGAACGACTGAAGCTTTCTTT. This codes for CASSPPPGGRTTEAFF. The rearrangement uses TRBV28 and TRBJ1-1; D is unresolved. Trimming took off 5 bases at V and 5 bases at J, with 21 bases between the two ends. The CDR3 is 16 amino acids. In germline, CDR1 is MDHEN, CDR2 SYDVKM.

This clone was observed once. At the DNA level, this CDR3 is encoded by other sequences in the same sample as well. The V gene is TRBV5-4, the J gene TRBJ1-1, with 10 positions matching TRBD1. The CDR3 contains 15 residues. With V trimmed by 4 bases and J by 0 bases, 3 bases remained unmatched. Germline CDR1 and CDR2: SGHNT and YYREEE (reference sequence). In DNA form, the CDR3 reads TGTGCCAGCAGCCCGGGACAGGGGATGAACACTGAAGCTTTCTTT. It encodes CASSPGQGMNTEAFF.

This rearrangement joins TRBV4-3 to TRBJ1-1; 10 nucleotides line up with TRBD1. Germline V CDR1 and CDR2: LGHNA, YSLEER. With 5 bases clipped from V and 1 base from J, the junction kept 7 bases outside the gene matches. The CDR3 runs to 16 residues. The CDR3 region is CASSADRTGGNTEAFF. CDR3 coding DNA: TGCGCCAGCAGCGCTGATAGGACAGGGGGGAACACTGAAGCTTTCTTT.